Following are 18 T cell receptor beta chains from one sample sequenced in a study of tumor-infiltrating lymphocytes in primary liver carcinoma. They got blood RNA out of unsorted whole blood and also pulled out germline DNA. Constant-region priming of 500 to 550 ng total RNA yielded TCR beta cDNA. Libraries for TCR beta were built through three nested multiplex PCR rounds, which together made up a slightly modified ARM-PCR procedure. For 10 cycles apiece, the opening two PCR rounds ran with TRBV1-TRBV30 forward primers and a C-beta reverse primer. TCRdb reprocessed the multiplex PCR reads with MiXCR, giving one entry per CDR3 protein. This sample has 330,000 or so distinct CDR3 sequences; around 60% occur once, and the top ten carry under 8.5%. The sequenced sample was peripheral blood. These receptors were taken from a man between 40 and 49 years old with primary liver carcinoma and hepatitis B virus infection.

This clonotype was detected ten times or more. The chain joins TRBV12-3 or TRBV12-4 to TRBJ2-1; 15 bases match TRBD2. The CDR3 sequence is 17 residues long. Trimming at V came to 5 bases and at J to 1 base, leaving 3 bases not matched to a gene. As DNA, the CDR3 is TGTGCCAGCAGTGGGACTAGCGGGAGGAAGTCCTACAATGAGCAGTTCTTC. It codes for CASSGTSGRKSYNEQFF.

A word on this clonotype: One base away lies a much larger clone, so this may be a sequencing read error. This chain links TRBV12-3 or TRBV12-4 with TRBJ2-5; D possibly matches TRBD1 or TRBD2 (5 bases each). The length of the CDR3 is 15 residues. The CDR3 DNA is TGTGCCAACAGTTTTCTTCAGGGAGACCAAGAGACCCAGTACTTC. Translating it yields CANSFLQGDQETQYF.

This chain links TRBV7-9 with TRBJ2-5, with D uncertain. The CDR3 consists of 13 residues. Trimming pared 5 bases from V and 2 bases from J, leaving 9 bases between. Germline V gene sequence: CDR1 SEHNR, CDR2 FQNEAQ (reference sequence). CDR3 sequence: CASSQVEQETQYF. The DNA for the CDR3 is TGTGCCAGCAGCCAAGTCGAGCAAGAGACCCAGTACTTC.

Of note for this clonotype: At one end the junction does not follow the germline gene, possibly because of a read error. The V gene is TRBV4-1, the J gene TRBJ2-7; D is possibly TRBD2 (5 bases). Germline values: CDR1 MGHRA, CDR2 YSYEKL. CDR3 length: 15 residues. The CDR3 DNA reads TGCACCAGCAGCCATCGCAGCGGATCTTCCTACGAGCAGTACTTC. Its protein product is CTSSHRSGSSYEQYF.

Ten or more counts support this clonotype. The rearrangement uses TRBV6-2 or TRBV6-3 and TRBJ2-3; D unclear. The ends were cut back, 6 bases at V and 9 bases at J, with 13 bases in the middle. The CDR3 totals 12 residues. From germline, CDR1 is MNHEY and CDR2 SVGEGT. CDR3 amino acids: CASSLGFGTQYF. As DNA, the CDR3 is TGTGCCAGCAGCCTCGGGTTCGGCACGCAGTATTTT.

This chain joins TRBV4-1 and TRBJ1-4, with 7 bases fitting TRBD1. V was pared by 4 bases and J by 3 bases, with 5 bases of the junction left unmatched. CDR3 size: 15 residues. Germline CDR1 reads MGHRA; CDR2 reads YSYEKL. This chain's CDR3 is CASSPRQGPNEKLFF. The CDR3 nucleotides are TGCGCCAGCAGCCCCCGACAGGGTCCTAATGAAAAACTGTTTTTT.

Concerning this clonotype itself: Compared with germline, one end of the junction differs, possibly owing to a read error. This sequence joins TRBV4-1 and TRBJ2-3; no reliable D call. The CDR3 extends over 14 amino acids. Germline V gives CDR1 MGHRA, CDR2 YSYEKL. This CDR3 reads CASGQGSYIDTQYF. CDR3 nucleotides: TGCGCCAGCGGCCAAGGCAGCTACATAGATACGCAGTATTTT.

This clonotype turned up a few times. One end of the junction varies from germline; a read error may be responsible. This rearrangement joins TRBV29-1 to TRBJ1-2; D may be TRBD1 (6 bases). This CDR3 has 13 amino acids. CDR1 is SQVTM and CDR2 is ANQGSEA in the germline V gene. The CDR3 spells CSARSGDAYGYTF. The CDR3 region has the DNA TGTAGCGCCCGATCAGGGGACGCCTATGGCTACACCTTC. The full variable domain, in which reference TRBV29-1 and TRBJ1-2 provide the parts outside the CDR3, is SAVISQKPSRDICQRGTSLTIQCQVDSQVTMMFWYRQQPGQSLTLIATANQGSEATYESGFVIDKFPISRPNLTFSTLTVSNMSPEDSSIYLCSARSGDAYGYTFGSGTRLTVV.

V and J are TRBV5-6 and TRBJ1-6, with TRBD1 matching 10 bases. This CDR3 has 15 residues. The germline V gene has CDR1 SGHDT and CDR2 YYEEEE. J was trimmed by 9 bases and V by 2 bases; bases with no gene match: 5. The CDR3 is CASSFSDRGRSPLHF. In DNA form, the CDR3 reads TGTGCCAGCAGCTTTTCCGACAGGGGGCGTTCACCCCTCCACTTT.

A note on this clonotype: A much larger clone lies one base from this, so it may be a read error. J is TRBJ1-5 and V is TRBV6-1; a weak D match, TRBD1 (5 bases). There are 14 residues in the CDR3. The germline V gene has CDR1 MNHNS and CDR2 SASEGT. V was shortened by 8 bases and J by 1 base, with 12 bases between the two germline ends. The CDR3 DNA sequence: TGTGCCAGCGGTGGGACGGGCAGCAATCAGCCCCAGCATTTT. Translated: CASGGTGSNQPQHF.

Remarks on this clonotype: The junction departs from the called germline gene at one end, perhaps through a read error. The CDR3 region is CASSSEYRHEEFF. As DNA, the CDR3 is TGTGCCAGCAGCTCAGAATACAGGCATGAGGAGTTCTTC. The rearrangement joins TRBV11-3 to TRBJ2-1; TRBD1 is a possible D gene (5 bases). The CDR3 has 13 amino acids. Germline-derived CDR1 and CDR2 are SGHNT and YENEEA.

The gene calls are TRBV12-5 and TRBJ2-2; 9 nucleotides align to TRBD2. V was pared by 2 bases and J by 5 bases, with 6 bases of the junction left unmatched. Germline V lookup: CDR1 LGHNT, CDR2 FRNRAP. CDR3 size: 16 residues. Here the CDR3 DNA reads TGTGCTAGTGGTTTGCTCGGACTAGCGTCAACCGGGGAGCTGTTTTTT. It yields the protein CASGLLGLASTGELFF.

For this clonotype: Likely a read error: the CDR3 ends without its conserved phenylalanine or tryptophan. The chain recombines TRBV11-3 with TRBJ2-7; perhaps TRBD1 as D (6 bases). The CDR3 contains 14 residues. Germline CDR1 SGHNT, CDR2 YENEEA. The chain's CDR3 is CAGSLGQHSYEQYL. Here the CDR3 DNA reads TGTGCCGGCAGCTTAGGACAGCACTCCTACGAGCAGTACTTA.

The J gene is TRBJ2-1, the V gene TRBV7-3; 12 nucleotides match TRBD2. The germline V gene has CDR1 SGHTA and CDR2 FQGTGA. The CDR3 is made up of 18 amino acids. V shed 0 bases, J shed 5 bases, and the junction held 8 bases outside the gene matches. CDR3 in amino acids: CASSLTSLAGGPHNEQFF. The CDR3 DNA follows: TGTGCCAGCAGCTTAACTAGTCTAGCGGGAGGGCCTCACAATGAGCAGTTCTTC.

As for this clonotype: This may be a read error: a much more frequent sequence differs by one nucleotide. The chain combines TRBV6-6 with TRBJ1-1; 8 bases line up with TRBD1. Per the germline V gene, CDR1 is MNHNY and CDR2 is SVGAGI (reference sequence). The CDR3 is 13 amino acids. The DNA for the CDR3 is TGTGCCAGCAGCACAGGGGGGACTACTGAAGCTTTATTT. Translated: CASSTGGTTEALF.

Ten or more counts support this clonotype. The chain is built from TRBV6-6 and TRBJ2-3, with D perhaps matching TRBD1 or TRBD2 (5 bases each). Trimming took 1 base from V and 1 from J, leaving 18 bases between them. Germline V gives CDR1 MNHNY, CDR2 SVGAGI (reference sequence). The CDR3 consists of 18 residues. The CDR3 bases are TGTGCCAGCAGTTACTTAGGCGATTCGGGGCTTGGCACAGATACGCAGTATTTT. Encoded protein: CASSYLGDSGLGTDTQYF.

As for this clonotype: This sequence may be a read error, since a much larger clone differs from it by one base. Likely a read error: the CDR3 ends without its conserved phenylalanine or tryptophan. The genes are TRBV10-3 and TRBJ2-7; the match to TRBD1 covers 10 bases. Trimming took 8 bases from V and 4 from J; bases not matched to a gene: 8. The CDR3 totals 14 residues. Per the germline V gene, CDR1 is ENHRY and CDR2 is SYGVKD. The CDR3 region is CAIGRDRGIYEQYI. CDR3 bases: TGTGCCATCGGCAGGGACAGGGGAATATACGAGCAGTACATC.

Turning to this clonotype: The conserved phenylalanine or tryptophan is not found at the CDR3 terminus, so this likely reflects a read error. The rearrangement joins TRBV5-1 to TRBJ1-4, with D perhaps matching TRBD1 (5 bases). The CDR3 loop spans 14 amino acids. Germline assignment: CDR1 SGHRS and CDR2 YFSETQ. The V end was cut by 0 bases, the J end by 8 bases, with 11 bases between. The CDR3 DNA sequence: TGCGCCAGCAGCTTGGGGCAGGGCGGAGAAAAACTGTTTTTA. Amino acids: CASSLGQGGEKLFL.